This TCR beta chain appears in the sequencing data of a study of control samples from healthy donors and cancer patients. Here immunoSEQ multiplex PCR was the method, and the copy in TCRdb shows in-frame clones only, minus some. This table has around 72,000 clones, roughly 82% appearing once. Germline lookup yields CDR1 MNHEY and CDR2 SVGAGI. The V segment lost 6 bases and the J segment 4 bases; nucleotides outside the gene matches: 10. The CDR3 length is 15 residues. The TCR sequence derives from a man between 50 and 59 years old in good health. V usage is TRBV6-5 and J usage is TRBJ2-7, with TRBD1 matching over 9 bases. What was sequenced was blood. The CDR3 protein is CASRAPGTGSYEQYF. In DNA form, the CDR3 reads TGTGCCAGCAGGGCACCTGGGACAGGGTCATACGAGCAGTACTTC.